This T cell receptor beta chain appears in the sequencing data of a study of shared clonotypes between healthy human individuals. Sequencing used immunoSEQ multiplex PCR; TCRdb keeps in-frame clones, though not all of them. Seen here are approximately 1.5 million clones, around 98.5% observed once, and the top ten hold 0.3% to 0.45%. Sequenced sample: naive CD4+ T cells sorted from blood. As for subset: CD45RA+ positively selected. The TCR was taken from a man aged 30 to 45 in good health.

The chain's CDR3 is CASSLGRRVGFF. CDR3 DNA: TGTGCCAGCAGCTTAGGTCGCAGGGTAGGTTTCTTT. The chain combines TRBV7-2 with TRBJ1-1; perhaps TRBD1 as D (5 bases). V gave up 1 base and J gave up 13 bases, with 13 bases separating them. This CDR3 is built from 12 residues. Looked up from germline, CDR1 is SGHTA and CDR2 is FQGNSA.